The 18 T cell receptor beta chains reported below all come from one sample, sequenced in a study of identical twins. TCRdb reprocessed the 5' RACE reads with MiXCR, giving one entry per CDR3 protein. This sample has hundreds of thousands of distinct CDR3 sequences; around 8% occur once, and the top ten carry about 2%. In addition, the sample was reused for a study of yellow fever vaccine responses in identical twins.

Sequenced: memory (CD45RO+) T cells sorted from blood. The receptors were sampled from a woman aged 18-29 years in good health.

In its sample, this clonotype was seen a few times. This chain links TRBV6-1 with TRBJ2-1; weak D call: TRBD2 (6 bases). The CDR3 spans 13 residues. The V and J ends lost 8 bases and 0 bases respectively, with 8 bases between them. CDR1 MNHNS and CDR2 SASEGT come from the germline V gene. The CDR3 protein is CASQDYSYNEQFF. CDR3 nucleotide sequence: TGTGCCAGCCAGGACTACTCCTACAATGAGCAGTTCTTC.

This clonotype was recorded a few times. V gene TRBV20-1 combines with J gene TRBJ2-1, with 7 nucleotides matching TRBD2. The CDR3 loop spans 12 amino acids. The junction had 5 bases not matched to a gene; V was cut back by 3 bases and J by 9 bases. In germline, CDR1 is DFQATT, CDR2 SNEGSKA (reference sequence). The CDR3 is CSASKTSSEQFF. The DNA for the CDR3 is TGCAGTGCTAGTAAGACTAGCAGTGAGCAGTTCTTC.

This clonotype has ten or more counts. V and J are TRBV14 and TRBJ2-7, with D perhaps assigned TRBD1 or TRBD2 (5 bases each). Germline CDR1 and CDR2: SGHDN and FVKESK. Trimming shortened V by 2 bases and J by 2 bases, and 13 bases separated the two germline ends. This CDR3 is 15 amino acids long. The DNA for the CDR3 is TGTGCCAGCAGCCAACACACCCAGGGAGCCTACGAGCAGTACTTC. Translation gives CASSQHTQGAYEQYF.

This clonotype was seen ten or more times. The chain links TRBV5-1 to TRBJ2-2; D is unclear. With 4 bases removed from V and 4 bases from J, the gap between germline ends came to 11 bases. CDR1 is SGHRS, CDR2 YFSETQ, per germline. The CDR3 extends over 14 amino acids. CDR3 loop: CASSPRASTGELFF. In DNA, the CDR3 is TGCGCCAGCAGCCCTCGGGCAAGCACCGGGGAGCTGTTTTTT.

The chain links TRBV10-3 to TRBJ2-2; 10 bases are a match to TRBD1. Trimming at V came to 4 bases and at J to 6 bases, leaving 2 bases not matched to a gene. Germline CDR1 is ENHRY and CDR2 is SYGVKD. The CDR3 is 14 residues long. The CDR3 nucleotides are TGTGCCATCAGTGGACAGGGGGCTGCCGGGGAGCTGTTTTTT. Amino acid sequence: CAISGQGAAGELFF.

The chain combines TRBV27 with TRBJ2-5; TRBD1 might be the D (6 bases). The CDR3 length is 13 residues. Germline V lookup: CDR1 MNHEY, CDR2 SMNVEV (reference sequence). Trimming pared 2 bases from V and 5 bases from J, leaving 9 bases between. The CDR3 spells CASSLTGWETQYF. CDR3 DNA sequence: TGTGCCAGCAGTTTAACAGGGTGGGAGACCCAGTACTTC.

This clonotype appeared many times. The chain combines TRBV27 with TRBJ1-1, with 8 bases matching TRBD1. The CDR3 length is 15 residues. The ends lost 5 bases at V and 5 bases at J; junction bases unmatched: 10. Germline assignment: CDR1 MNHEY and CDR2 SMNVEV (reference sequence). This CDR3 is CASSALRDRRTEAFF. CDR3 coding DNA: TGTGCCAGCAGTGCCCTCCGGGACAGGAGGACTGAAGCTTTCTTT.

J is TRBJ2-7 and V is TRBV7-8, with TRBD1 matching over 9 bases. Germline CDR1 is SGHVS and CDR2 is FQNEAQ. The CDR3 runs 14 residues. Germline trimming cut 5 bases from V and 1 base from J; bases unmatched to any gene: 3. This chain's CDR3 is CASSGDRGSYEQYF. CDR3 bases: TGTGCCAGCAGCGGCGACAGGGGGTCCTACGAGCAGTACTTC. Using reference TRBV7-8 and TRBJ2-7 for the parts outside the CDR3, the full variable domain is GAGVSQSPRYKVAKRGQDVALRCDPISGHVSLFWYQQALGQGPEFLTYFQNEAQLDKSGLPSDRFFAERPEGSVSTLKIQRTQQEDSAVYLCASSGDRGSYEQYFGPGTRLTVT.

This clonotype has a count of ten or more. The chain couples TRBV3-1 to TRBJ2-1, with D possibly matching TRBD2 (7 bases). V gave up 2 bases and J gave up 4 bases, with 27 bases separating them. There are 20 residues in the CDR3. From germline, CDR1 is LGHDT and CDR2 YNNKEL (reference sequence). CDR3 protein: CASSQHEVAGLKGEYNEQFF. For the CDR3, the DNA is TGTGCCAGCAGCCAACACGAGGTAGCGGGTTTAAAGGGGGAATACAATGAGCAGTTCTTC.

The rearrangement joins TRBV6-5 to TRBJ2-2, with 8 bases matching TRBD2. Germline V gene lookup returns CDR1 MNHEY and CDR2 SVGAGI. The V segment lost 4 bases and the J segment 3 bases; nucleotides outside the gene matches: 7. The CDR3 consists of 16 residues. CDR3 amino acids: CASSLSGGLYTGELFF. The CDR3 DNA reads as TGTGCCAGCAGTTTATCGGGGGGGCTGTACACCGGGGAGCTGTTTTTT.

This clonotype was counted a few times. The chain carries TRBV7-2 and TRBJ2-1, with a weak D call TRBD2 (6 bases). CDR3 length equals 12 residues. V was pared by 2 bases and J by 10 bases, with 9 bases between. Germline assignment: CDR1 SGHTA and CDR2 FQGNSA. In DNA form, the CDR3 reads TGTGCCAGCAGCTTATATGGGGGGGAGCAGTTCTTC. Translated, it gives CASSLYGGEQFF.

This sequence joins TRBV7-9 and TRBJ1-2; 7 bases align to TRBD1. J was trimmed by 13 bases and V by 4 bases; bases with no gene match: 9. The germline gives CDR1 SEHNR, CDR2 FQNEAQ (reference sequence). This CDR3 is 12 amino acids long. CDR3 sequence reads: CASSSTTGRSTF. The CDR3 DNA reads TGTGCCAGCAGCTCAACGACAGGGAGGAGCACCTTC. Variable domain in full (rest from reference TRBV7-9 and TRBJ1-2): DTGVSQNPRHKITKRGQNVTFRCDPISEHNRLYWYRQTLGQGPEFLTYFQNEAQLEKSRLLSDRFSAERPKGSFSTLEIQRTEQGDSAMYLCASSSTTGRSTFGSGTRLTVV.

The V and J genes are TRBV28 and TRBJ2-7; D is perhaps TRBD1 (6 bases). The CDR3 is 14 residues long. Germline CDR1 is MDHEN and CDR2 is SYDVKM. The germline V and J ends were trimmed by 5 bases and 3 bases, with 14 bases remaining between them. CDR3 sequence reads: CASSVDSPLYEQYF. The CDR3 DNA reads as TGTGCCAGCAGTGTGGACAGTCCCCTCTACGAGCAGTACTTC.

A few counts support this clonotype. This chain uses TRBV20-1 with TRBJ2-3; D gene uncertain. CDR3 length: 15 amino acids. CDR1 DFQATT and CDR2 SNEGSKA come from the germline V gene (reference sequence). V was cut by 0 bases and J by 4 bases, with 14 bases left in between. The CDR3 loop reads CSARDIIKGSDTQYF. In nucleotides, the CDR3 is TGCAGTGCTAGAGATATAATAAAGGGCTCAGATACGCAGTATTTT.

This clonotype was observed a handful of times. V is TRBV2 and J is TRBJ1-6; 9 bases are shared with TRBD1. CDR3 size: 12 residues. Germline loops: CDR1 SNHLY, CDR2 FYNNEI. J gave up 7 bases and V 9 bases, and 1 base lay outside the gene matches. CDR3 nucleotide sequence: TGTGCCAGTGGGACAGGGAATTCACCCCTCCACTTT. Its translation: CASGTGNSPLHF.

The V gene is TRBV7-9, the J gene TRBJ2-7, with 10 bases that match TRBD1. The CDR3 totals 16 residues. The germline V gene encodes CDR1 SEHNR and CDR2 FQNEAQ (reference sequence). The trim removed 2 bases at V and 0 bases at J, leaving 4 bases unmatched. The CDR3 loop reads CASSLPGTGVSYEQYF. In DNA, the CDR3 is TGTGCCAGCAGCTTACCCGGGACAGGGGTCTCCTACGAGCAGTACTTC.

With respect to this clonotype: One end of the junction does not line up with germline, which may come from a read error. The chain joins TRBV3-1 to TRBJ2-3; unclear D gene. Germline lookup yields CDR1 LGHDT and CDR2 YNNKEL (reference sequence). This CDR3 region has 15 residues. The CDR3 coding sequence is TGTGCCTGCAGCAAGTCGACGGACCGCACAGATACGCAGTATTTT. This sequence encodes CACSKSTDRTDTQYF.

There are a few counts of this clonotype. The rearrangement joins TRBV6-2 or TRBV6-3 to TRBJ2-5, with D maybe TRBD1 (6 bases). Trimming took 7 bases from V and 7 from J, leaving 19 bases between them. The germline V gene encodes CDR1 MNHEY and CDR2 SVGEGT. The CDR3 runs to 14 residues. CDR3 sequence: CASTSDSQGRTQYF. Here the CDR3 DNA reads TGTGCCAGCACCTCGGACAGCCAAGGGCGGACCCAGTACTTC.